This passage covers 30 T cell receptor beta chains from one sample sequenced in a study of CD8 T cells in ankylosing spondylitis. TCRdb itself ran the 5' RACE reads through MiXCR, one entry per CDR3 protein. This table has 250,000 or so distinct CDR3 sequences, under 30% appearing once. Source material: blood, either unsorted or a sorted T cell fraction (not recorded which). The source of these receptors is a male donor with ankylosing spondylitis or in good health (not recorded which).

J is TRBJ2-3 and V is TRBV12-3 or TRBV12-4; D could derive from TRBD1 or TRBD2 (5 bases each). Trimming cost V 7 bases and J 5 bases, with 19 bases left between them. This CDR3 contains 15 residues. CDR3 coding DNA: TGTGCCAGCACCCCGGGGTGGGGGAAAATAGATACGCAGTATTTT. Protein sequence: CASTPGWGKIDTQYF.

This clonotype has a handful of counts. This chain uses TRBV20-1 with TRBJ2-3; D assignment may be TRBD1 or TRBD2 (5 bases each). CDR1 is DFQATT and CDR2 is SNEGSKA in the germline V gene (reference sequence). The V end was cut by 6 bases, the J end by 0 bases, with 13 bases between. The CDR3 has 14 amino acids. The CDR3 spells CSALGTLSTDTQYF. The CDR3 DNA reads TGCAGTGCCCTCGGGACCCTAAGCACAGATACGCAGTATTTT.

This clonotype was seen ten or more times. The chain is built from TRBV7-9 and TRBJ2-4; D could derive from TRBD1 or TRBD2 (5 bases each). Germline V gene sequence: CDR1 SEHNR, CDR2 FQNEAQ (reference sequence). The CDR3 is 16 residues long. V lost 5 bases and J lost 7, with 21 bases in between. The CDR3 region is CASSRALAGEGNIQYF. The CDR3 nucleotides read TGTGCCAGCAGCCGCGCTTTGGCGGGTGAGGGGAACATTCAGTACTTC.

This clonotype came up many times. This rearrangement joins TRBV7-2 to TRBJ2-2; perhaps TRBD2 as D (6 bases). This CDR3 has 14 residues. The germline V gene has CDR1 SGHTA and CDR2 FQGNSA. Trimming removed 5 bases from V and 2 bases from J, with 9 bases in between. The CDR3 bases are TGTGCCAGCAGCCGGGGACTTAACACCGGGGAGCTGTTTTTT. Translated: CASSRGLNTGELFF.

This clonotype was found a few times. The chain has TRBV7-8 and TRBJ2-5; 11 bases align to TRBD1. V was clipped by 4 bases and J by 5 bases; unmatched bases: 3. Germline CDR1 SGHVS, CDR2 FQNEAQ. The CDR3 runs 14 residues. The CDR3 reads CASSWDRGYETQYF. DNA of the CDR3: TGTGCCAGCAGCTGGGACAGGGGGTATGAGACCCAGTACTTC. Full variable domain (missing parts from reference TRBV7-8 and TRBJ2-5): GAGVSQSPRYKVAKRGQDVALRCDPISGHVSLFWYQQALGQGPEFLTYFQNEAQLDKSGLPSDRFFAERPEGSVSTLKIQRTQQEDSAVYLCASSWDRGYETQYFGPGTRLLVL.

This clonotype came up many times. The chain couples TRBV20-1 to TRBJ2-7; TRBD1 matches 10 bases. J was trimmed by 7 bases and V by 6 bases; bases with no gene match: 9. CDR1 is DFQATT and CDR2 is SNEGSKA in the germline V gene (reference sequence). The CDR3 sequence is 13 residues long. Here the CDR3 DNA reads TGCAGTGCCCTTAGGACAGGGGGAAGGGAGCAGTACTTC. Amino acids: CSALRTGGREQYF.

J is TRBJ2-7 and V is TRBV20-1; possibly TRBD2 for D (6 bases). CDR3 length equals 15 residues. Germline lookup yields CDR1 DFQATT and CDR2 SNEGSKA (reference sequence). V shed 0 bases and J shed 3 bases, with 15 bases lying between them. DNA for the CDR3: TGCAGTGCTAGAGATAGGCAGGGACTGGACTACGAGCAGTACTTC. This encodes CSARDRQGLDYEQYF.

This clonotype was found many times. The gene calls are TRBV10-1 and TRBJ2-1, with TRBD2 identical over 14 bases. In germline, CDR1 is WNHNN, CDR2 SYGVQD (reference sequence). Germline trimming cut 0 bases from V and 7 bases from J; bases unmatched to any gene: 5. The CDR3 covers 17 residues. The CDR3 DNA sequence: TGCGCCAGCAGTGAGTCGGGACTAGCGGGGGCCGGGAATGAGCAGTTCTTC. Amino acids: CASSESGLAGAGNEQFF.

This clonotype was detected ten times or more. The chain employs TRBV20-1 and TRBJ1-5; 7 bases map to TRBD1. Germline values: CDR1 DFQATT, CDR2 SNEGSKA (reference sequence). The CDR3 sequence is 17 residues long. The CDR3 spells CRFASPGTAGSNQPQHF. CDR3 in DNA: TGCAGGTTTGCGTCGCCCGGGACAGCGGGGTCTAATCAGCCCCAGCATTTT.

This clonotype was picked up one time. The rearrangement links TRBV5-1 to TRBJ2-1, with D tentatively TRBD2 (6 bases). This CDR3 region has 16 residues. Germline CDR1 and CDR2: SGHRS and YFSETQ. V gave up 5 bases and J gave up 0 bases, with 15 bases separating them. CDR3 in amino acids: CASSLGAGRSYNEQFF. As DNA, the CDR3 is TGCGCCAGCAGTCTGGGTGCGGGGCGCTCCTACAATGAGCAGTTCTTC.

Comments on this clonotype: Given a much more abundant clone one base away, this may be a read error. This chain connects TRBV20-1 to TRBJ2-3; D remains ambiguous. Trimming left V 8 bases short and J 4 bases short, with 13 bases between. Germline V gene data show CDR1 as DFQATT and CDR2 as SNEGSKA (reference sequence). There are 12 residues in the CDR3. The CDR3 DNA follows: TGCAGTCCCAGGCCGGCTGCAGATACGCAGTATTTT. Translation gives CSPRPAADTQYF.

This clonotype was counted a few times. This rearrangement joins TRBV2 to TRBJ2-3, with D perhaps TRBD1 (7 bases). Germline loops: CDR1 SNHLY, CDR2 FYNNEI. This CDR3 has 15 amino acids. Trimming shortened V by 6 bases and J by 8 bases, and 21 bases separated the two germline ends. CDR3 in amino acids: CASREGRGDLGTQYF. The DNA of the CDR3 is TGTGCCAGCAGAGAGGGCAGGGGGGACTTGGGTACGCAGTATTTT. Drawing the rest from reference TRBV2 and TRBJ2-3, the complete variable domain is EPEVTQTPSHQVTQMGQEVILRCVPISNHLYFYWYRQILGQKVEFLVSFYNNEISEKSEIFDDQFSVERPDGSNFTLKIRSTKLEDSAMYFCASREGRGDLGTQYFGPGTRLTVL.

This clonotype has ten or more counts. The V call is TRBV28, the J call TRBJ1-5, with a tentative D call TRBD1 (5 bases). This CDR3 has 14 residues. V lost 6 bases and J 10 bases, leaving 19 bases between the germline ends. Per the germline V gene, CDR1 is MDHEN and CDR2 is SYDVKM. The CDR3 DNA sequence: TGTGCCAGCAGCCGGGCCCGGGGGACGATCCCCCAGCATTTT. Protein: CASSRARGTIPQHF.

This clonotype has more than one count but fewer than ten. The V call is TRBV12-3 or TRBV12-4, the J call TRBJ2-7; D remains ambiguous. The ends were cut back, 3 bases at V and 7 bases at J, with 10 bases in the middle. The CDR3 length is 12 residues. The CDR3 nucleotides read TGTGCCAGCAGTTTTAACGGGCTTGAGCAGTACTTC. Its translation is CASSFNGLEQYF.

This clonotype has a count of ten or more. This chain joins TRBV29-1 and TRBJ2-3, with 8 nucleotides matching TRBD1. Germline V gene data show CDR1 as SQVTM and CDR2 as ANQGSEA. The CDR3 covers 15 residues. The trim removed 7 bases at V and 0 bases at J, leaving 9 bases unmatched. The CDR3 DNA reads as TGCAGCGCATCCGACAGGGGCACTAGCACAGATACGCAGTATTTT. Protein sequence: CSASDRGTSTDTQYF.

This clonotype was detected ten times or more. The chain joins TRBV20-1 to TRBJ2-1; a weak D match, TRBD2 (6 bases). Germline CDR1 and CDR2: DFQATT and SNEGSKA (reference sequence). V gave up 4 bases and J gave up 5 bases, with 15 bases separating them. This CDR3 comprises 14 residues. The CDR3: CSATDTGRNNEQFF. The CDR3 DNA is TGCAGTGCTACCGATACCGGGAGAAACAATGAGCAGTTCTTC.

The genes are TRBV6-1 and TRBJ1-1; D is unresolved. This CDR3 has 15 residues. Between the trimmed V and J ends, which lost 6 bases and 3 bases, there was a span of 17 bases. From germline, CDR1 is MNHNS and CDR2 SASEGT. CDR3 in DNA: TGTGCCAGCAGGGTTAACTACCGTCCGGACACTGAAGCTTTCTTT. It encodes CASRVNYRPDTEAFF.

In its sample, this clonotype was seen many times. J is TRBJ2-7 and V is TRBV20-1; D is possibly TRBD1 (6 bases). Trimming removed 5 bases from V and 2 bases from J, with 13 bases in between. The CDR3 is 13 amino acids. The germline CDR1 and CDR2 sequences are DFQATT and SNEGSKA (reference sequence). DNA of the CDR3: TGCAGTGCTCCCCAGGGGCTAGCCTACGAGCAGTACTTC. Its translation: CSAPQGLAYEQYF.

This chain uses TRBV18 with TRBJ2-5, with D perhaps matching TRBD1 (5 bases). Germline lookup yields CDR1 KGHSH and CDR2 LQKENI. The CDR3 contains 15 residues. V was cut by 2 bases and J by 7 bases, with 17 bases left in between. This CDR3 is CASSPASSQGGTQYF. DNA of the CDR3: TGTGCCAGCTCACCAGCTTCGTCCCAGGGCGGGACCCAGTACTTC.

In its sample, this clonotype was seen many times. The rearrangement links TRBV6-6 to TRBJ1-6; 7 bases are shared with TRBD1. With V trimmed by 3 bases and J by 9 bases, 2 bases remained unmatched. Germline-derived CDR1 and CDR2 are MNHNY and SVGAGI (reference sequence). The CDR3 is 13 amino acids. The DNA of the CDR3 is TGTGCCAGCAGTTATACAGGGGCTTCACCCCTCCACTTT. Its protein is CASSYTGASPLHF.

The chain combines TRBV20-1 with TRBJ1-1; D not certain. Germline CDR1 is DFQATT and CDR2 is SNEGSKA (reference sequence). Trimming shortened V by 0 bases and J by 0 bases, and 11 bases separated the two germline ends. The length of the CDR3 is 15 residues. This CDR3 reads CSARDPARMNTEAFF. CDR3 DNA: TGCAGTGCTAGAGATCCCGCCCGGATGAACACTGAAGCTTTCTTT.

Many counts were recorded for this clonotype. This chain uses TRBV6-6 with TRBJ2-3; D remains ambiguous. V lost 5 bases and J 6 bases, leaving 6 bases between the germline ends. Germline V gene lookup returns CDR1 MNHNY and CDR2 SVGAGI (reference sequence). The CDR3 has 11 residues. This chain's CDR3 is CASSAWDTQYF. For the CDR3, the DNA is TGTGCCAGCAGTGCTTGGGATACGCAGTATTTT.

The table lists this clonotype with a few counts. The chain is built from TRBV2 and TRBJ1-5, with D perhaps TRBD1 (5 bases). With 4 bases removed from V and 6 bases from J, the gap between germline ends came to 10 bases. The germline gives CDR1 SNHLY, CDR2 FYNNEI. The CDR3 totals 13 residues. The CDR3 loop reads CASSAQEGQPQHF. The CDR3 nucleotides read TGTGCCAGCAGTGCACAGGAAGGTCAGCCCCAGCATTTT. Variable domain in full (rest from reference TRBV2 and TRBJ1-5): EPEVTQTPSHQVTQMGQEVILRCVPISNHLYFYWYRQILGQKVEFLVSFYNNEISEKSEIFDDQFSVERPDGSNFTLKIRSTKLEDSAMYFCASSAQEGQPQHFGDGTRLSIL.

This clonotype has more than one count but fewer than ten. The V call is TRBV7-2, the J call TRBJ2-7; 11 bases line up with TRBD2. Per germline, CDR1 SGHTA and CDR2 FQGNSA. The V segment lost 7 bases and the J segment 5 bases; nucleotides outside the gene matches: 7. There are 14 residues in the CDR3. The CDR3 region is CASNVAGGPDEQYF. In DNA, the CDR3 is TGTGCCAGCAACGTAGCGGGGGGGCCGGACGAGCAGTACTTC.

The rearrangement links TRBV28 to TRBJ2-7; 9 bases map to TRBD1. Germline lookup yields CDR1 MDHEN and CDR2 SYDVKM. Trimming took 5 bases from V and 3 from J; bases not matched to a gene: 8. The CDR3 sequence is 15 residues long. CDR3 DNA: TGTGCCAGCAGTAAACGCGGGACAGGGTACTACGAGCAGTACTTC. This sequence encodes CASSKRGTGYYEQYF.

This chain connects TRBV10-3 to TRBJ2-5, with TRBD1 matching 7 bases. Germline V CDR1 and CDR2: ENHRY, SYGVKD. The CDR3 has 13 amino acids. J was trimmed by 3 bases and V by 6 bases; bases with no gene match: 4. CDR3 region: CAISGTAKETQYF. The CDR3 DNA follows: TGTGCCATCAGCGGGACAGCCAAAGAGACCCAGTACTTC.

The CDR3 coding sequence is TGCAGTGCCGGAGACAGGGGGGGAAACATTCAGTACTTC. Translation gives CSAGDRGGNIQYF. The V call is TRBV20-1, the J call TRBJ2-4, with 9 nucleotides matching TRBD1. Losses at the gene ends were 6 bases for V and 6 bases for J; bases not matched to a gene: 6. Germline V CDR1 and CDR2: DFQATT, SNEGSKA (reference sequence). This CDR3 has 13 residues.

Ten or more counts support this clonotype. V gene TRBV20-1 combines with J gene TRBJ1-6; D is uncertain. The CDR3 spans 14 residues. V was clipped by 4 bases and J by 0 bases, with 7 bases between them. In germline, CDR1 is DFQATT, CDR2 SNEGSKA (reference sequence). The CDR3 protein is CSANLHSYNSPLHF. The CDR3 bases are TGCAGTGCTAACCTTCACTCCTATAATTCACCCCTCCACTTT.

The CDR3 coding sequence is TGTGCCAGCAGTTTGCTCCGGGACAGGTCTTACGGCTACACCTTC. This codes for CASSLLRDRSYGYTF. V gene TRBV12-3 or TRBV12-4 combines with J gene TRBJ1-2, with TRBD1 identical over 8 bases. The CDR3 is made up of 15 amino acids. J was trimmed by 8 bases and V by 3 bases; bases with no gene match: 11.

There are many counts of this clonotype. The CDR3 nucleotides are TGTGCCAGCAGCTTGGCGGGAGGCCCAAAATCAGATACGCAGTATTTT. Protein: CASSLAGGPKSDTQYF. The chain is built from TRBV11-2 and TRBJ2-3; 8 nucleotides agree with TRBD2. In germline, CDR1 is SGHAT, CDR2 FQNNGV. There are 16 residues in the CDR3. J lost 4 bases, V lost 3 bases, and 9 bases had no gene match.